This T cell receptor beta chain originates from a study of T cell repertoires in cytomegalovirus infection. Study findings and constraints: Predominance within the ex vivo response was attributable to HLA-C-restricted CMV-specific TCR beta clonotypes. Cumulative frequency (of public TCR beta family members) identified carriers of CMV plus the relevant HLA.

TCRdb ran MiXCR on the reads and lists one entry per CDR3 protein. Of 150,000 to 200,000 distinct CDR3 sequences listed, about an eighth are singletons. This CDR3 contains 15 residues. V was cut by 4 bases and J by 7 bases, with 18 bases left in between. Per germline, CDR1 SGHRS and CDR2 YFSETQ. There are many counts of this clonotype. Its target is not known. This clonotype was obtained from a human donor in good health (CMV status not recorded). Some clones in this sample may be carry-over from other donors' samples. The sequenced sample was PBMCs. The rearrangement links TRBV5-1 to TRBJ1-5; D is unclear. As DNA, the CDR3 is TGCGCCAGCAGCATGCGGGCCTCCCCCCGACAGCCCCAGCATTTT. This translates into CASSMRASPRQPQHF.